The entry below describes one T cell receptor (beta chain). Its matching antigen is unknown. The sample is drawn from a study of breast tumors, draining lymph nodes, adjacent tissues. TCRdb re-derived calls from the multiplex PCR reads in MiXCR, one entry per CDR3 protein. The sample lists 25,000 or so distinct CDR3 sequences; around 68% were seen once. CDR1 and CDR2 from the germline V gene are SGHRS and YFSETQ. This CDR3 spans 14 amino acids. Trimming cost V 5 bases and J 1 base, with 7 bases left between them. Broader study findings: Tumor repertoires ranked between lymph nodes and nontumor tissue in diversity, with V and J gene preferences.

Sequenced material: tumor-adjacent breast tissue. This receptor was taken from a female donor with breast cancer. Some clones in this sample may be carry-over from other donors' samples. The chain has TRBV5-1 and TRBJ1-6; D call uncertain. The CDR3 is CASSLGSYNSPLHF. For the CDR3, the DNA is TGCGCCAGCAGTCTGGGGTCCTATAATTCACCCCTCCACTTT.